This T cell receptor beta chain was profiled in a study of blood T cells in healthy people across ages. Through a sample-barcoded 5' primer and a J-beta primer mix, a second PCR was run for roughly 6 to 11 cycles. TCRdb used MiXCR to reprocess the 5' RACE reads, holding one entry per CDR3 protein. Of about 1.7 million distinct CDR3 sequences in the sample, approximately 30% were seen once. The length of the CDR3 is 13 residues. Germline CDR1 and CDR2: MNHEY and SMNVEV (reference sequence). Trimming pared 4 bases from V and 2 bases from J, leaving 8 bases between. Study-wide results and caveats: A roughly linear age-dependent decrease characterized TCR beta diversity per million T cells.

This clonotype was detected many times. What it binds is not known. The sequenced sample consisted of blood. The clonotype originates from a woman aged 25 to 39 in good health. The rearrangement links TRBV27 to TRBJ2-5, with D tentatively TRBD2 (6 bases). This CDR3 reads CASSYGTQETQYF. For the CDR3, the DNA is TGTGCCAGCAGTTACGGGACTCAAGAGACCCAGTACTTC.